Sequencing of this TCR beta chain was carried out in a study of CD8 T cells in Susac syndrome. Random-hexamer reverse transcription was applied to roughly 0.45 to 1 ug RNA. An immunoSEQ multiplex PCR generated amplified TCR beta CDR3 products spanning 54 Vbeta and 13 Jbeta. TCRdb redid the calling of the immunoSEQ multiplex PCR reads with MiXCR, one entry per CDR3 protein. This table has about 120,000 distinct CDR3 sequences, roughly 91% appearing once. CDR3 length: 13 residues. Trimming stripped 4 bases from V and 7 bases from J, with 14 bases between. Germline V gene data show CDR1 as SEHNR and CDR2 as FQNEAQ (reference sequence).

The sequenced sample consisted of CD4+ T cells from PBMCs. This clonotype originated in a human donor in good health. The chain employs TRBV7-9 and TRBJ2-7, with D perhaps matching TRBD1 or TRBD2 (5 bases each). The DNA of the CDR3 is TGTGCCAGCAGCTCCGGGGCCCTAGGAGAGCAGTACTTC. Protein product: CASSSGALGEQYF.